A single T cell receptor (beta chain) is shown here with its context. Its target is not known. The entry originates in a study of CD8 T cells in acute hepatitis C reinfection. Study as a whole: Sequences come from NS3-1073-specific CD8+ T cells, during acute infection and after clearance. Findings and limits, study-wide: Diversity was high, without significant differences between resolver and chronic groups.

The assay was immunoSEQ multiplex PCR, and TCRdb's table has in-frame clones only and misses some. The sample carries 30,000 to 45,000 clones, approximately 85% recorded once. Described time point: naive CD8 control sorted from an acute-time-point sample. This receptor was taken from a young woman who spontaneously cleared hepatitis C infection. The sequencing sample was made of naive CD8+ T cells from PBMCs.

CDR3 in amino acids: CASSPGGDEQYF. Written as DNA, the CDR3 is TGCGCCAGCAGCCCAGGAGGAGACGAGCAGTACTTC. The chain employs TRBV4-1 and TRBJ2-7, with D perhaps matching TRBD2 (5 bases). The V gene lost 4 bases and the J gene lost 5 bases, with 9 bases spanning the gap. The CDR3 sequence is 12 residues long. The germline V gene encodes CDR1 MGHRA and CDR2 YSYEKL.